This TCR beta chain was recovered during a study of identifying expanded T cells in peripheral blood. Assay: immunoSEQ multiplex PCR; the TCRdb copy retains only in-frame clones and omits some. The data show tens of thousands of clones, roughly 88% seen once. Concerning this clone itself: Its antigen is unidentified.

The length of the CDR3 is 13 residues. Trimming left V 3 bases short and J 5 bases short, with 8 bases between. Germline CDR1 and CDR2: MRHNA and SNTAGT. Notes on the study in general: Differentially abundant clones: about 1.1 between replicates, approximately 15 at roughly 13 days, around 19 at four. Across healthy donors, higher total template counts meant significantly greater roughly 2-week count variance.

This clonotype originated in a person aged 18 to 69 in good health. The chain employs TRBV6-4 and TRBJ1-5; D may be TRBD1 (5 bases). Source material: blood. The CDR3, as DNA: TGTGCCAGCAGTGATAGGGGATATCAGCCCCAGCATTTT. Its protein product is CASSDRGYQPQHF.